Following are 26 T cell receptor beta chains from one sample sequenced in a study of blood T cell repertoires in COVID-19. TCRdb keeps only in-frame clones here, not all; method: immunoSEQ multiplex PCR. The sample has over 90,000 clones; 80% to 95% are singletons. The sequenced material came from peripheral blood. Source of these receptors: a man between 18 and 35 years old with acute or convalescent COVID-19.

V and J are TRBV12-5 and TRBJ2-3; 7 bases are a match to TRBD1. From germline, CDR1 is LGHNT and CDR2 FRNRAP. This CDR3 is built from 15 residues. Trimming took 10 bases from V and 2 from J; bases not matched to a gene: 12. CDR3 DNA: TGTGCTACGGCCGACAGGGTGGGTTCCACAGATACGCAGTATTTT. It translates to CATADRVGSTDTQYF.

This chain joins TRBV5-4 and TRBJ2-7; 9 bases fit TRBD2. The CDR3 has 15 residues. Germline trimming cut 4 bases from V and 2 bases from J; bases unmatched to any gene: 7. Germline V gene lookup returns CDR1 SGHNT and CDR2 YYREEE (reference sequence). The CDR3 spells CASSPSTSGTYEQYF. In nucleotides, the CDR3 is TGTGCCAGCAGCCCTTCGACTAGCGGAACCTACGAGCAGTACTTC.

The chain recombines TRBV29-1 with TRBJ2-2, with D possibly being TRBD2 (6 bases). CDR1 is SQVTM and CDR2 is ANQGSEA in the germline V gene. Trimming left V 8 bases short and J 4 bases short, with 17 bases between. This CDR3 has 14 residues. The CDR3, as DNA: TGCAGCACCATGGGACTGGGCGCCACCGGGGAGCTGTTTTTT. This codes for CSTMGLGATGELFF.

This rearrangement joins TRBV19 to TRBJ2-7; 8 bases map to TRBD1. J was trimmed by 6 bases and V by 3 bases; bases with no gene match: 10. The CDR3 is 15 residues long. The germline CDR1 and CDR2 sequences are LNHDA and SQIVND (reference sequence). The CDR3 here is CASSMTRTGKREQYF. The CDR3 DNA is TGTGCCAGTAGTATGACGCGGACAGGGAAACGCGAGCAGTACTTC.

J is TRBJ2-1 and V is TRBV5-4, with 9 bases lining up with TRBD1. Germline V gene sequence: CDR1 SGHNT, CDR2 YYREEE (reference sequence). This CDR3 contains 18 residues. J gave up 7 bases and V 5 bases, and 19 bases lay outside the gene matches. The CDR3 reads CASRHRDRVKGSSNEQFF. In DNA form, the CDR3 reads TGTGCCAGCAGGCACCGGGACAGGGTCAAAGGATCGTCAAATGAGCAGTTCTTC.

The V gene is TRBV7-9, the J gene TRBJ1-4; D is ambiguous. The V end lost 5 bases, the J end lost 8 bases, and 21 bases lay between the germline ends. CDR1 and CDR2 (germline): SEHNR, FQNEAQ (reference sequence). The CDR3 runs to 16 residues. CDR3 region: CASSPRSSNREEKLFF. CDR3 DNA: TGTGCCAGCAGCCCTCGGTCCTCCAATCGGGAAGAAAAACTGTTTTTT.

This clone has a single count. The chain recombines TRBV7-9 with TRBJ2-7; D possibly corresponds to TRBD2 (6 bases). The germline V and J ends were trimmed by 1 base and 2 bases, with 9 bases remaining between them. The CDR3 is 14 amino acids. Per the germline V gene, CDR1 is SEHNR and CDR2 is FQNEAQ (reference sequence). The CDR3 nucleotides read TGTGCCAGCAGCTTAGAGGAGGGCCCCTACGAGCAGTACTTC. Its translation is CASSLEEGPYEQYF.

The chain couples TRBV10-1 to TRBJ1-4; D unresolved. There are 15 residues in the CDR3. V shed 0 bases and J shed 4 bases, with 9 bases lying between them. CDR1 is WNHNN and CDR2 is SYGVQD in the germline V gene (reference sequence). This chain's CDR3 is CASSESGQDNEKLFF. The CDR3 DNA follows: TGCGCCAGCAGTGAGTCTGGGCAGGATAATGAAAAACTGTTTTTT.

The chain joins TRBV2 to TRBJ1-2; tentatively, D is TRBD1 (5 bases). V was clipped by 3 bases and J by 2 bases, with 10 bases between them. Germline values: CDR1 SNHLY, CDR2 FYNNEI. This CDR3 is built from 14 residues. The DNA for the CDR3 is TGTGCCAGCAGTGATGGGGCCAGGAACTATGGCTACACCTTC. This translates into CASSDGARNYGYTF.

The table lists this clone with a count of one. V is TRBV2 and J is TRBJ2-7; 8 bases map to TRBD2. V lost 2 bases and J lost 4; bases outside the gene matches: 7. Germline V CDR1 and CDR2: SNHLY, FYNNEI. This CDR3 is 15 amino acids long. The CDR3 DNA reads TGTGCCAGCAGTGAAAGTGAAGCGGGGGATTACGAGCAGTACTTC. Its translation is CASSESEAGDYEQYF.

This clone was seen once. This rearrangement joins TRBV29-1 to TRBJ1-5, with 7 bases lining up with TRBD1. The CDR3 is 13 amino acids. Unmatched junction bases numbered 3, after V lost 3 bases and J lost 4 bases. CDR1 and CDR2 from the germline V gene are SQVTM and ANQGSEA. The chain's CDR3 is CSVEQGVNQPQHF. Here the CDR3 DNA reads TGCAGCGTTGAGCAGGGGGTGAATCAGCCCCAGCATTTT.

CDR3 in DNA: TGTGCCAGCAGTTACCGGGTTGTGAACACTGAAGCTTTCTTT. It specifies CASSYRVVNTEAFF. The chain couples TRBV6-5 to TRBJ1-1; D is unclear. V lost 2 bases, J lost 0 bases, and 7 bases lay in between. Germline-derived CDR1 and CDR2 are MNHEY and SVGAGI. CDR3 length: 14 amino acids.

This chain joins TRBV7-9 and TRBJ2-1; 10 bases agree with TRBD2. CDR3 length: 16 residues. Germline assignment: CDR1 SEHNR and CDR2 FQNEAQ (reference sequence). Trimming took 4 bases from V and 10 from J; bases not matched to a gene: 13. The DNA for the CDR3 is TGTGCCAGCAGCTCACCCCCCAGCGGGGGGGGAGAAGAGCAGTTCTTC. It encodes CASSSPPSGGGEEQFF.

V usage is TRBV6-4 and J usage is TRBJ1-1, with a possible D match to TRBD1 (5 bases). Germline CDR1 is MRHNA and CDR2 is SNTAGT. Trimming stripped 6 bases from V and 0 bases from J, with 14 bases between. The CDR3 loop spans 15 amino acids. The DNA for the CDR3 is TGTGCCAGCAGCCCTTCCCGGGGGATGAACACTGAAGCTTTCTTT. Translating it yields CASSPSRGMNTEAFF.

The V call is TRBV5-1, the J call TRBJ2-5; 11 positions agree with TRBD2. There are 14 residues in the CDR3. CDR1 is SGHRS and CDR2 is YFSETQ in the germline V gene. V trimming: 4 bases; J trimming: 4 bases; junction bases outside the gene matches: 3. CDR3 amino acids: CASSGTSGGETQYF. The DNA of the CDR3 is TGCGCCAGCAGCGGGACTAGCGGAGGAGAGACCCAGTACTTC.

The chain combines TRBV15 with TRBJ1-1, with D perhaps TRBD1 (5 bases). Deletions cut 0 bases from V and 1 base from J, with 12 bases between. Germline V lookup: CDR1 LNHNV, CDR2 YYDKDF (reference sequence). The CDR3 has 16 residues. CDR3 sequence: CATSRDRDFPNTEAFF. DNA of the CDR3: TGTGCCACCAGCAGAGATCGGGACTTCCCGAACACTGAAGCTTTCTTT.

The chain combines TRBV14 with TRBJ2-5, with TRBD1 matching over 10 bases. Looked up from germline, CDR1 is SGHDN and CDR2 is FVKESK. With 2 bases clipped from V and 5 bases from J, the junction kept 8 bases outside the gene matches. The CDR3 sequence is 16 residues long. The CDR3 DNA reads as TGTGCCAGCAGCCAACCTGGGACAGGGGTAGCGGAGACCCAGTACTTC. Translated, it gives CASSQPGTGVAETQYF.

This chain connects TRBV7-6 to TRBJ2-1, with TRBD2 matching 10 bases. Germline V gene lookup returns CDR1 SGHVS and CDR2 FNYEAQ. V gave up 5 bases and J gave up 0 bases; unmatched junction bases: 22. This CDR3 has 22 amino acids. CDR3 sequence (DNA): TGTGCCAGCAGCCCAGGTGGAGGGGTTCTAGCGGGGGACCAGAGCTCCTACAATGAGCAGTTCTTC. This codes for CASSPGGGVLAGDQSSYNEQFF.

V gene TRBV5-1 combines with J gene TRBJ2-5, with D perhaps TRBD2 (5 bases). CDR1 and CDR2 from the germline V gene are SGHRS and YFSETQ. Between the trimmed V and J ends, which lost 0 bases and 3 bases, there was a span of 15 bases. CDR3 length: 16 residues. Here the CDR3 DNA reads TGCGCCAGCAGCTTGGTTACGGTTGGAGGAGAAGAGACCCAGTACTTC. This translates into CASSLVTVGGEETQYF.

The genes are TRBV19 and TRBJ2-1; D gene ambiguous. From germline, CDR1 is LNHDA and CDR2 SQIVND (reference sequence). CDR3 length: 15 amino acids. Trimming shortened V by 5 bases and J by 0 bases, and 11 bases separated the two germline ends. The CDR3 region has the DNA TGTGCCAGTAGTTCGACTTCTAGCTCCTACAATGAGCAGTTCTTC. It translates to CASSSTSSSYNEQFF.

This clone came up once. The rearrangement joins TRBV6-5 to TRBJ2-1; possible D gene TRBD2, 7 bases. Germline lookup yields CDR1 MNHEY and CDR2 SVGAGI. This CDR3 region has 15 residues. The V and J ends lost 0 bases and 9 bases respectively, with 15 bases between them. CDR3 in DNA: TGTGCCAGCAGTTACTCGATCTGGGGGGGCGCTGAGCAGTTCTTC. The encoded protein is CASSYSIWGGAEQFF.

The chain is built from TRBV5-1 and TRBJ1-2; a possible D gene is TRBD1 (6 bases). The CDR3 totals 15 residues. Trimming cost V 2 bases and J 6 bases, with 17 bases left between them. The germline V gene encodes CDR1 SGHRS and CDR2 YFSETQ. As DNA, the CDR3 is TGCGCCAGCAGCTTACTACAGGGATTTGAGGATGGCTACACCTTC. It translates to CASSLLQGFEDGYTF.

This chain links TRBV5-4 with TRBJ2-1, with D possibly matching TRBD1 (5 bases). The CDR3 spans 16 residues. Germline values: CDR1 SGHNT, CDR2 YYREEE (reference sequence). V lost 0 bases and J 4 bases, leaving 14 bases between the germline ends. CDR3 nucleotide sequence: TGTGCCAGCAGCTTGGTTCCGCAGGGTGGGTACAATGAGCAGTTCTTC. Translation: CASSLVPQGGYNEQFF.

In its sample, this clone was seen once. The chain recombines TRBV2 with TRBJ2-1, with 7 positions matching TRBD2. Germline CDR1 SNHLY, CDR2 FYNNEI. The junction had 7 bases not matched to a gene; V was cut back by 3 bases and J by 2 bases. CDR3 length equals 16 residues. CDR3 DNA sequence: TGTGCCAGCAGTGATAGGGGCGGGAGTGCCTACAATGAGCAGTTCTTC. Its translation is CASSDRGGSAYNEQFF.

The chain combines TRBV18 with TRBJ1-3; the match to TRBD1 covers 7 bases. Germline-derived CDR1 and CDR2 are KGHSH and LQKENI. This CDR3 region has 16 residues. Trimming took 6 bases from V and 0 from J; bases not matched to a gene: 8. The CDR3 nucleotides are TGTGCCAGCTCCCCGACAGGGACCTACTCTGGAAACACCATATATTTT. It specifies CASSPTGTYSGNTIYF. Full variable domain (missing parts from reference TRBV18 and TRBJ1-3): NAGVMQNPRHLVRRRGQEARLRCSPMKGHSHVYWYRQLPEEGLKFMVYLQKENIIDESGMPKERFSAEFPKEGPSILRIQQVVRGDSAAYFCASSPTGTYSGNTIYFGEGSWLTVV.

The chain recombines TRBV27 with TRBJ2-4; 9 bases line up with TRBD2. J gave up 1 base and V 4 bases, and 5 bases lay outside the gene matches. CDR1 is MNHEY and CDR2 is SMNVEV in the germline V gene (reference sequence). The CDR3 length is 16 residues. The CDR3 DNA follows: TGTGCCAGCAGTTCTTCTAGCGGGAAGGCCAAAAACATTCAGTACTTC. It encodes CASSSSSGKAKNIQYF.